This T cell receptor (beta chain) emerged from a study of blood T cell repertoires in COVID-19. Study-wide context: Specimens from acute and convalescent COVID-19 originated in the United States, Italy and Spain. PBMCs, B-cell-depleted T cells, or T cells were the source of the cDNA or gDNA that made up the material.

Methods used by the authors: It was from reference gene primer amplification that nucleated cell counts were estimated. TCRdb's table, derived via immunoSEQ multiplex PCR, lists solely in-frame clones and lacks some. V and J calls and clone size follow that table, whereas D and trimming were derived from the DNA. The sample includes about 40,000 clones, approximately 73% seen only once; the top ten take around 27%. This clonotype originated in an elderly man with acute or convalescent COVID-19. The material sequenced was peripheral blood.

Here the CDR3 reads CASRGQGLTDTQYF. The CDR3 nucleotides are TGTGCCAGCAGGGGACAGGGGCTTACAGATACGCAGTATTTT. The genes are TRBV6-5 and TRBJ2-3; 10 bases are a match to TRBD1. The CDR3 loop spans 14 amino acids. Germline trimming cut 6 bases from V and 3 bases from J; bases unmatched to any gene: 3. Germline V gene lookup returns CDR1 MNHEY and CDR2 SVGAGI.